The 27 T cell receptor beta chains below all came from one sample that was sequenced in a study of PD-1 blockade in classical Hodgkin lymphoma. TCRdb's copy holds only in-frame clones and misses some; the assay was immunoSEQ multiplex PCR. Of about 21,000 clones listed, about 73% are singletons. As for time point: cycle 4 day 1 (C4D1), after six to seven weeks of nivolumab. Every one of the patients relapsed after autologous stem cell transplantation (brentuximab vedotin exposure was variable). Here the sequenced sample was peripheral blood mononuclear cells (PBMCs), taken before the fourth cycle of nivolumab. These receptors all stem from a human donor with classical Hodgkin lymphoma.

This clone was counted a single time. The chain links TRBV4-1 to TRBJ2-1, with 11 bases lining up with TRBD2. Trimming took 5 bases from V and 0 from J; bases not matched to a gene: 9. Germline CDR1 MGHRA, CDR2 YSYEKL. The CDR3 has 18 residues. CDR3 bases: TGCGCCAGCAGCGGACGGACTAGCGGGCCGAGCTCCTACAATGAGCAGTTCTTC. This translates into CASSGRTSGPSSYNEQFF.

The rearrangement links TRBV10-3 to TRBJ2-5; D not certain. TRBJ2-7 explains the end of the DNA better; the J call may be wrong. The germline V gene encodes CDR1 ENHRY and CDR2 SYGVKD. The CDR3 extends over 11 amino acids. The CDR3 DNA is TGTGCCATCAGTGGTCGGGACGAGCAGTACTTC. Translating gives CAISGRDEQYF.

The V and J genes are TRBV19 and TRBJ1-2; D perhaps matches TRBD1 (5 bases). Germline V gene sequence: CDR1 LNHDA, CDR2 SQIVND (reference sequence). Trimming removed 2 bases at V and 4 bases at J, with 14 bases between. There are 15 residues in the CDR3. CDR3 DNA sequence: TGTGCCAGTAGTATAAGAACAGGTCCTAGCTATGGCTACACCTTC. Its protein is CASSIRTGPSYGYTF.

The count of this clone is one. The chain combines TRBV21-1 with TRBJ2-7; the table calls TRBD2, which could not be checked here. TRBV21-1 is marked as a pseudogene. The length of the CDR3 is 16 residues. CDR3 in amino acids: CASSKGLVAEGYEQYF. The CDR3 coding sequence is TGTGCCAGCAGCAAAGGTTTGGTAGCGGAGGGCTACGAGCAGTACTTC.

V gene TRBV15 combines with J gene TRBJ1-4; 7 nucleotides agree with TRBD1. The V gene's germline CDR1 is LNHNV and CDR2 YYDKDF (reference sequence). The V segment lost 3 bases and the J segment 5 bases; nucleotides outside the gene matches: 9. The CDR3 runs to 16 residues. CDR3 loop: CATSSNYRGPNEKLFF. For the CDR3, the DNA is TGTGCCACCAGCAGTAATTACAGGGGCCCCAATGAAAAACTGTTTTTT.

This clone occurred a few times. The chain joins TRBV27 to TRBJ1-4; 7 bases match TRBD1. V shed 5 bases, J shed 8 bases, and the junction held 5 bases outside the gene matches. This CDR3 is built from 13 residues. Germline assignment: CDR1 MNHEY and CDR2 SMNVEV (reference sequence). CDR3 sequence: CASSPGGREKLFF. CDR3 in DNA: TGTGCCAGCAGTCCAGGGGGTCGCGAAAAACTGTTTTTT. Using reference TRBV27 and TRBJ1-4 for the parts outside the CDR3, the full variable domain is EAQVTQNPRYLITVTGKKLTVTCSQNMNHEYMSWYRQDPGLGLRQIYYSMNVEVTDKGDVPEGYKVSRKEKRNFPLILESPSPNQTSLYFCASSPGGREKLFFGSGTQLSVL.

Only a few counts were recorded for this clone. The CDR3 reads CASVGTGEPTDTQYF. CDR3 coding DNA: TGCGCCAGCGTTGGTACGGGAGAACCCACAGATACGCAGTATTTT. The chain combines TRBV10-2 with TRBJ2-3, with D possibly matching TRBD2 (6 bases). V lost 8 bases and J lost 2, with 17 bases in between. This CDR3 is 15 amino acids long. Germline V gene sequence: CDR1 WSHSY, CDR2 SAAADI.

The rearrangement links TRBV12-5 to TRBJ2-5, with a possible D match to TRBD2 (6 bases). This CDR3 has 16 amino acids. Trimming removed 0 bases from V and 2 bases from J, with 13 bases in between. The germline CDR1 and CDR2 sequences are LGHNT and FRNRAP. CDR3 protein: CASGLVRPSAQETQYF. The CDR3 DNA is TGTGCTAGTGGTTTGGTACGTCCTAGCGCACAAGAGACCCAGTACTTC.

V usage is TRBV18 and J usage is TRBJ2-7; TRBD1 or TRBD2 may be the D gene (5 bases each). The CDR3 extends over 14 amino acids. Germline V CDR1 and CDR2: KGHSH, LQKENI. Between the trimmed V and J ends, which lost 2 bases and 3 bases, there was a span of 11 bases. This chain's CDR3 is CASSPGRQNYEQYF. The DNA of the CDR3 is TGTGCCAGCTCACCAGGGAGACAGAACTACGAGCAGTACTTC.

The chain joins TRBV10-2 to TRBJ2-7; 10 nucleotides align to TRBD2. J gave up 2 bases and V 3 bases, and 4 bases lay outside the gene matches. Germline V gene data show CDR1 as WSHSY and CDR2 as SAAADI. This CDR3 comprises 15 residues. The DNA of the CDR3 is TGCGCCAGCAGTGAATTCACTAGCGGGACCTACGAGCAGTACTTC. This sequence encodes CASSEFTSGTYEQYF.

The chain links TRBV27 to TRBJ2-3; 8 bases map to TRBD1. The germline CDR1 and CDR2 sequences are MNHEY and SMNVEV (reference sequence). Losses at the gene ends were 6 bases for V and 5 bases for J; bases not matched to a gene: 7. This CDR3 spans 14 amino acids. CDR3 DNA sequence: TGTGCCAGCAGAAGTCAGGGGGCGATAGATACGCAGTATTTT. Protein product: CASRSQGAIDTQYF.

V usage is TRBV5-4 and J usage is TRBJ2-3; 11 bases line up with TRBD2. The CDR3 length is 16 residues. The J segment lost 3 bases and the V segment lost 4 bases, leaving 7 bases of the junction unmatched. Germline values: CDR1 SGHNT, CDR2 YYREEE (reference sequence). In DNA, the CDR3 is TGTGCCAGCAGCGAGGTCCTAGCGGGAGGTACAGATACGCAGTATTTT. Its translation is CASSEVLAGGTDTQYF. The full variable domain, its missing parts supplied by reference TRBV5-4 and TRBJ2-3, is ETGVTQSPTHLIKTRGQQVTLRCSSQSGHNTVSWYQQALGQGPQFIFQYYREEENGRGNFPPRFSGLQFPNYSSELNVNALELDDSALYLCASSEVLAGGTDTQYFGPGTRLTVL.

This clone was counted a few times. The J gene is TRBJ1-2, the V gene TRBV2; no reliable D call. Per germline, CDR1 SNHLY and CDR2 FYNNEI. The CDR3 has 10 residues. V was trimmed by 7 bases and J by 4 bases, leaving 4 bases between them. The CDR3 DNA reads TGTGCCAGCACATCCTATGGCTACACCTTC. Residues: CASTSYGYTF.

This chain uses TRBV2 with TRBJ1-5; 9 positions agree with TRBD1. With 0 bases clipped from V and 4 bases from J, the junction kept 7 bases outside the gene matches. The germline V gene has CDR1 SNHLY and CDR2 FYNNEI. The CDR3 contains 17 residues. CDR3 nucleotide sequence: TGTGCCAGCAGTGAAGCTTTGGACAGGGGTCGGAATCAGCCCCAGCATTTT. It yields the protein CASSEALDRGRNQPQHF.

This clone was counted a few times. This chain uses TRBV10-2 with TRBJ2-7, with 7 bases fitting TRBD2. V shed 1 base, J shed 5 bases, and the junction held 11 bases outside the gene matches. This CDR3 has 16 amino acids. The germline V gene encodes CDR1 WSHSY and CDR2 SAAADI. This CDR3 is CASSEWVGGRGDEQYF. DNA for the CDR3: TGCGCCAGCAGTGAGTGGGTTGGCGGGAGAGGGGACGAGCAGTACTTC.

The rearrangement uses TRBV6-5 and TRBJ1-4; the D is unclear. Trimming shortened V by 6 bases and J by 4 bases, and 12 bases separated the two germline ends. CDR1 and CDR2 (germline): MNHEY, SVGAGI. The CDR3 sequence is 14 residues long. Here the CDR3 reads CASRPHDINEKLFF. The CDR3, as DNA: TGTGCCAGCAGGCCGCACGACATTAATGAAAAACTGTTTTTT.

This chain connects TRBV18 to TRBJ2-1; 9 nucleotides line up with TRBD2. Germline CDR1 is KGHSH and CDR2 is LQKENI. With V trimmed by 3 bases and J by 3 bases, 6 bases remained unmatched. This CDR3 has 16 amino acids. The CDR3 coding sequence is TGTGCCAGCTCACCCTTAGCGGGAGCGGGCTACAATGAGCAGTTCTTC. Translated: CASSPLAGAGYNEQFF.

The CDR3 bases are TGTGCCAGCAGCCCAGGGGGACAGATCTACGAGCAGTACTTC. Amino acid sequence: CASSPGGQIYEQYF. This sequence joins TRBV7-2 and TRBJ2-7; 7 nucleotides align to TRBD1. CDR1 is SGHTA and CDR2 is FQGNSA in the germline V gene. CDR3 length equals 14 residues. Unmatched junction bases numbered 7, after V lost 5 bases and J lost 3 bases.

V is TRBV29-1 and J is TRBJ2-1; D may be TRBD1 (6 bases). Germline loops: CDR1 SQVTM, CDR2 ANQGSEA. The CDR3 loop spans 10 amino acids. Trimming left V 6 bases short and J 12 bases short, with 12 bases between. The CDR3 DNA reads TGCAGCGTAACAAGACAGGTGCAGTTCTTC. Protein product: CSVTRQVQFF.

This clone is categorized as medium-sized. The gene calls are TRBV7-6 and TRBJ2-7, with no clear D. The CDR3 has 14 residues. Deletions cut 2 bases from V and 4 bases from J, with 12 bases between. Per germline, CDR1 SGHVS and CDR2 FNYEAQ. CDR3 loop: CASSLSLGEYEQYF. DNA of the CDR3: TGTGCCAGCAGCTTATCGTTGGGTGAATACGAGCAGTACTTC.

The chain couples TRBV6-1 to TRBJ2-5, with a tentative D call TRBD1 (5 bases). The CDR3 contains 14 residues. The V end lost 7 bases, the J end lost 1 base, and 13 bases lay between the germline ends. Germline CDR1 and CDR2: MNHNS and SASEGT. DNA for the CDR3: TGTGCCAGCACTTCAGGGCTATCCCAAGAGACCCAGTACTTC. The encoded protein is CASTSGLSQETQYF.

This chain links TRBV6-5 with TRBJ1-2; possibly TRBD1 for D (6 bases). Germline lookup yields CDR1 MNHEY and CDR2 SVGAGI. Trimming stripped 5 bases from V and 2 bases from J, with 9 bases between. The CDR3 spans 13 residues. CDR3 nucleotide sequence: TGTGCCAGCAGTGAAGGACAGAACTATGGCTACACCTTC. This codes for CASSEGQNYGYTF.

This clone showed up just a few times. The V call is TRBV16, the J call TRBJ2-7; 8 bases are a match to TRBD2. The CDR3 contains 14 residues. Per germline, CDR1 KGHSY and CDR2 FQNENV. The ends lost 3 bases at V and 2 bases at J; junction bases unmatched: 3. The CDR3 spells CASSHQLAAYEQYF. In DNA form, the CDR3 reads TGTGCCAGCAGCCACCAACTAGCGGCCTACGAGCAGTACTTC.

This chain connects TRBV6-1 to TRBJ2-1; D tentatively reads TRBD1 or TRBD2 (5 bases each). V was pared by 1 base and J by 13 bases, with 14 bases between. The germline V gene encodes CDR1 MNHNS and CDR2 SASEGT. The CDR3 covers 13 residues. CDR3 sequence: CASSEVGGIEQFF. CDR3 in DNA: TGTGCCAGCAGTGAAGTTGGGGGAATCGAACAGTTCTTC.

This clone was seen more than once but under ten times. The chain recombines TRBV30 with TRBJ1-1; TRBD1 aligns across 7 bases. Germline loops: CDR1 GTSNPN, CDR2 SVGIG (reference sequence). CDR3 length: 17 amino acids. Trimming at V came to 8 bases and at J to 3 bases, leaving 21 bases not matched to a gene. CDR3 bases: TGTGCCCCCCGTAAGGGGGCGAGTTTTTGCCGGGACACTGAAGCTTTCTTT. Translating gives CAPRKGASFCRDTEAFF. Using reference TRBV30 and TRBJ1-1 for the parts outside the CDR3, the full variable domain is SQTIHQWPATLVQPVGSPLSLECTVEGTSNPNLYWYRQAAGRGLQLLFYSVGIGQISSEVPQNLSASRPQDRQFILSSKKLLLSDSGFYLCAPRKGASFCRDTEAFFGQGTRLTVV.

The chain is built from TRBV19 and TRBJ1-1, with D possibly being TRBD1 (5 bases). The CDR3 extends over 13 amino acids. V was shortened by 7 bases and J by 4 bases, with 13 bases between the two germline ends. CDR1 and CDR2 (germline): LNHDA, SQIVND (reference sequence). The DNA of the CDR3 is TGTGCCAGTAACAACAGGAGACCCACTGAAGCTTTCTTT. Its protein is CASNNRRPTEAFF.

This rearrangement joins TRBV19 to TRBJ2-3; 7 bases align to TRBD1. Germline V gene lookup returns CDR1 LNHDA and CDR2 SQIVND (reference sequence). V shed 2 bases, J shed 1 base, and the junction held 6 bases outside the gene matches. The CDR3 spans 16 residues. The CDR3 DNA reads as TGTGCCAGTAGTATACAGGGGGTCTCCGGCACAGATACGCAGTATTTT. Its translation is CASSIQGVSGTDTQYF.